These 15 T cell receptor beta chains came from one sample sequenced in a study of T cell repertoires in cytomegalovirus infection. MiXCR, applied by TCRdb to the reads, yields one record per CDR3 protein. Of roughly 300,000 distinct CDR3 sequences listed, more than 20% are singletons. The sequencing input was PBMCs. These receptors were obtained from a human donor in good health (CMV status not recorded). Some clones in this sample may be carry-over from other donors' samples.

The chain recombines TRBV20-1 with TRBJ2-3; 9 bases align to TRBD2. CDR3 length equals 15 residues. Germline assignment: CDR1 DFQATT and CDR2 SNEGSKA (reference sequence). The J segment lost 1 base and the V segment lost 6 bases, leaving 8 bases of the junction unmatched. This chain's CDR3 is CSAPKRTSGTDTQYF. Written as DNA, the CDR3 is TGCAGTGCCCCTAAGAGGACTAGCGGCACAGATACGCAGTATTTT.

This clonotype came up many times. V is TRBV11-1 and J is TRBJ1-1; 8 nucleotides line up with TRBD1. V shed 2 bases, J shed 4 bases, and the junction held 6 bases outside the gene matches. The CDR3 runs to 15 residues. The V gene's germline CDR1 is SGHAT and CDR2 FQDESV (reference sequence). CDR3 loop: CASSLRSGQGTEAFF. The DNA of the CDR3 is TGTGCCAGCAGCTTAAGGTCAGGACAGGGCACTGAAGCTTTCTTT.

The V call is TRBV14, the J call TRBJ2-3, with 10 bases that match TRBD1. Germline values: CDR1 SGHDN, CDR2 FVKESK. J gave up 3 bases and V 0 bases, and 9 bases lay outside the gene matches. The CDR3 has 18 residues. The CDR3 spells CASSQDLMGQGHTDTQYF. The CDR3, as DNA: TGTGCCAGCAGCCAAGACCTGATGGGACAGGGGCATACAGATACGCAGTATTTT.

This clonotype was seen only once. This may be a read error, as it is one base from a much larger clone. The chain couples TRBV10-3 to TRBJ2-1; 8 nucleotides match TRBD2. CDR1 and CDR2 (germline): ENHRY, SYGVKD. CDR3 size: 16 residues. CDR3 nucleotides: TGTGCCATCAGTGAGTCGACTAGCGCCTACTACAATGATCAGTTCTTC. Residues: CAISESTSAYYNDQFF.

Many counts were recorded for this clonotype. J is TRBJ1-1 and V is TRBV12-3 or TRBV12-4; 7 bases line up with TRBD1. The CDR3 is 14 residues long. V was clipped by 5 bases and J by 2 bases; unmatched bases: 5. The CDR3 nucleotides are TGTGCCAGCAGTCCCCGACAGGGAAACACTGAAGCTTTCTTT. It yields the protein CASSPRQGNTEAFF.

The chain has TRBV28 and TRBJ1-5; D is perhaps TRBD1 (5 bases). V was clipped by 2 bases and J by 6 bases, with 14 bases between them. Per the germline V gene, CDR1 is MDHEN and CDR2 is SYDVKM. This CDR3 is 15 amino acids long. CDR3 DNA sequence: TGTGCCAGCAGTTTACCGGGGGGGTCCCTTCAGCCCCAGCATTTT. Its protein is CASSLPGGSLQPQHF.

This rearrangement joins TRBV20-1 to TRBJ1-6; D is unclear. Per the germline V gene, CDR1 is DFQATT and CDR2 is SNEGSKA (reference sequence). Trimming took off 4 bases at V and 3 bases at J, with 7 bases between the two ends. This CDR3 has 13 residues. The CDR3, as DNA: TGCAGTGCTAAGTACTTCTATAATTCACCCCTCCACTTT. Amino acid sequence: CSAKYFYNSPLHF.

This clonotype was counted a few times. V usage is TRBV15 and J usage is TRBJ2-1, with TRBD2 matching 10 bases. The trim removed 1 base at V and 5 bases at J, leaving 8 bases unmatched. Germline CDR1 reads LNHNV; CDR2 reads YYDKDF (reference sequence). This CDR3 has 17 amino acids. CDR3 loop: CATSRGELAGRNNEQFF. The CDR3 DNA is TGTGCCACCAGCAGAGGGGAACTAGCGGGACGAAACAATGAGCAGTTCTTC.

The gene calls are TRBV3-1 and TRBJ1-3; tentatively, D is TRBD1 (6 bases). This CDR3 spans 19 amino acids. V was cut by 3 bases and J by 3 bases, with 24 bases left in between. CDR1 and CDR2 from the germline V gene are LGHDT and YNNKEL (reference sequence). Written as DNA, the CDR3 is TGTGCCAGCAGCCACGCCACCAGAAGGGGGGGGCTCAGTGGAAACACCATATATTTT. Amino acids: CASSHATRRGGLSGNTIYF. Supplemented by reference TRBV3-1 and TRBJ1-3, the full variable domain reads DTAVSQTPKYLVTQMGNDKSIKCEQNLGHDTMYWYKQDSKKFLKIMFSYNNKELIINETVPNRFSPKSPDKAHLNLHINSLELGDSAVYFCASSHATRRGGLSGNTIYFGEGSWLTVV.

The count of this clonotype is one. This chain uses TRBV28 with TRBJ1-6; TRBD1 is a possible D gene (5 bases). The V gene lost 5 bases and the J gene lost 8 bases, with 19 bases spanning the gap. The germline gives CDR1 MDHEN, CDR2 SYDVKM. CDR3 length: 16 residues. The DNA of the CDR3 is TGTGCCAGCAGTAGGAGCCGGGGGATACTAGATTCACCCCTCCACTTT. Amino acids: CASSRSRGILDSPLHF.

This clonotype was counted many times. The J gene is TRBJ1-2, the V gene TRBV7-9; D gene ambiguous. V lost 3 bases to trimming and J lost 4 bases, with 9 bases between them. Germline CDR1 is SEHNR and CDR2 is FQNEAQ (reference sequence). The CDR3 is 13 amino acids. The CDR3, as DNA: TGTGCCAGCAGCTTTTTCTCTGGCTATGGCTACACCTTC. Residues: CASSFFSGYGYTF.

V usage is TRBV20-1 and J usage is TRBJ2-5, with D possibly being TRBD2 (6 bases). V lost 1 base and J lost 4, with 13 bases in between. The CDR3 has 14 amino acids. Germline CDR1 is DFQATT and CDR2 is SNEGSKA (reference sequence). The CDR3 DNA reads TGCAGTGCTAGAGTACCGGGAGTGGTAGAGACCCAGTACTTC. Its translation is CSARVPGVVETQYF.

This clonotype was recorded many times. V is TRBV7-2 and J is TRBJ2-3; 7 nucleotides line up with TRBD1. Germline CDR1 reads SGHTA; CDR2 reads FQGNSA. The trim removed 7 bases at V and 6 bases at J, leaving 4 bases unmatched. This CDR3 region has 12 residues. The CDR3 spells CASKQTGDTQYF. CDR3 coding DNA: TGTGCCAGCAAACAGACAGGGGATACGCAGTATTTT.

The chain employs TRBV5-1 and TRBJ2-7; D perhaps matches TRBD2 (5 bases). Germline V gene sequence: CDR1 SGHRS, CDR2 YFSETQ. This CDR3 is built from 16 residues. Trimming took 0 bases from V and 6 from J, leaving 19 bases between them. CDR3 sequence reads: CASSLAGVGRSGEQYF. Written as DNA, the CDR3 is TGCGCCAGCAGCTTGGCCGGGGTAGGGCGATCGGGCGAGCAGTACTTC.

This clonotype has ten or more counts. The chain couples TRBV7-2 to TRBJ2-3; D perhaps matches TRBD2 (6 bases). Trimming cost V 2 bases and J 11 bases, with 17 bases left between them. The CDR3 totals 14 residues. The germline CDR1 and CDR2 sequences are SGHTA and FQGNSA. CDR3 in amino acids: CASSLNGRLWGQYF. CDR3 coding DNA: TGTGCCAGCAGCTTAAACGGGAGACTTTGGGGGCAGTATTTT.